This note documents a single T cell receptor (beta chain) sequence. Its target is unknown. The source of the sample is a study of immune evolution from preneoplasia to lung adenocarcinoma. Points from the study as a whole: Top clone share appeared to fall from AAH through AIS, MIA, adenocarcinoma. Later-stage lesions seemingly showed higher T cell density and diversity than normal lung.

The CDR3 runs 17 residues. Looked up from germline, CDR1 is LNHDA and CDR2 is SQIVND (reference sequence). V was shortened by 4 bases and J by 0 bases, with 17 bases between the two germline ends. Clones were read by immunoSEQ multiplex PCR, and TCRdb kept only the in-frame ones, dropping some. The sample carries some 5,000 clones, around 82% recorded once. H&E slides confirmed each diagnosis, reviewed by two pathologists independently. Sequenced input: FFPE lung adenocarcinoma in situ tissue. V and J are TRBV19 and TRBJ2-3, with D uncertain. The origin of this receptor is a person between 65 and 79 years old with lung adenocarcinoma. The CDR3: CASSTPRPEPSTDTQYF. Here the CDR3 DNA reads TGTGCCAGTAGTACCCCTCGCCCTGAACCTAGCACAGATACGCAGTATTTT.